This passage covers 18 T cell receptor beta chains from one sample sequenced in a study of blood T cell repertoires in COVID-19. Assay used: immunoSEQ multiplex PCR; TCRdb lists only in-frame clones, some missing. The sample shows about 270,000 clones, 83% of them seen only once. Material for sequencing was peripheral blood. The receptor set was obtained from a man at least 80 years old with acute or convalescent COVID-19.

V and J are TRBV28 and TRBJ2-2, with a tentative D call TRBD1 (6 bases). Germline V CDR1 and CDR2: MDHEN, SYDVKM. The CDR3 runs to 16 residues. V was pared by 6 bases and J by 2 bases, with 16 bases between. The CDR3 sequence is CASSLPTGHNTGELFF. The CDR3 region has the DNA TGTGCCAGCAGCTTACCTACGGGACACAACACCGGGGAGCTGTTTTTT.

This clone was picked up one time. V usage is TRBV2 and J usage is TRBJ1-2; perhaps TRBD1 as D (5 bases). V was trimmed by 2 bases and J by 4 bases, leaving 11 bases between them. This CDR3 is built from 14 residues. The germline V gene encodes CDR1 SNHLY and CDR2 FYNNEI. DNA of the CDR3: TGTGCCAGCAGTGAAAGTTCACAGGTCTATGGCTACACCTTC. This gives the protein CASSESSQVYGYTF.

This sequence joins TRBV19 and TRBJ1-2, with TRBD1 identical over 7 bases. CDR1 is LNHDA and CDR2 is SQIVND in the germline V gene (reference sequence). The CDR3 has 13 residues. V shed 5 bases, J shed 4 bases, and the junction held 4 bases outside the gene matches. CDR3 protein: CASSLGQVYGYTF. For the CDR3, the DNA is TGTGCCAGTAGTCTTGGACAGGTCTATGGCTACACCTTC.

The V gene is TRBV5-1, the J gene TRBJ1-3, with D tentatively TRBD1 (5 bases). CDR1 and CDR2 from the germline V gene are SGHRS and YFSETQ. The CDR3 runs to 17 residues. The ends were cut back, 4 bases at V and 0 bases at J, with 17 bases in the middle. CDR3 bases: TGCGCCAGCAGCCTTGGGGGAGGACTGTTCTCTGGAAACACCATATATTTT. It translates to CASSLGGGLFSGNTIYF.

V usage is TRBV30 and J usage is TRBJ1-3; TRBD1 is a possible D gene (6 bases). The CDR3 runs 16 residues. Germline values: CDR1 GTSNPN, CDR2 SVGIG (reference sequence). The germline V and J ends were trimmed by 4 bases and 0 bases, with 16 bases remaining between them. This CDR3 reads CAWTDNTGNSGNTIYF. The CDR3 coding sequence is TGTGCCTGGACCGACAATACAGGGAACTCTGGAAACACCATATATTTT.

This rearrangement joins TRBV6-1 to TRBJ2-1, with a tentative D call TRBD1 (6 bases). V was pared by 3 bases and J by 7 bases, with 25 bases between. Germline CDR1 reads MNHNS; CDR2 reads SASEGT. The CDR3 runs to 18 residues. The CDR3 nucleotides are TGTGCCAGCAGTGAGAGATCTCCGAGGGGGAGAGTGAAGAATGAGCAGTTCTTC. This codes for CASSERSPRGRVKNEQFF.

The chain carries TRBV4-1 and TRBJ2-3, with D uncertain. V was cut by 4 bases and J by 0 bases, with 14 bases left in between. The CDR3 is 16 amino acids. CDR1 and CDR2 from the germline V gene are MGHRA and YSYEKL. The CDR3 bases are TGCGCCAGCAGCCCGAGCCAAACGACTAGCACAGATACGCAGTATTTT. Translating gives CASSPSQTTSTDTQYF.

This chain links TRBV5-5 with TRBJ2-1; D gene ambiguous. The CDR3 consists of 12 residues. The germline CDR1 and CDR2 sequences are SGHKS and YYEKEE (reference sequence). V was shortened by 6 bases and J by 8 bases, with 12 bases between the two germline ends. CDR3 amino acids: CASNHDTDEQFF. The CDR3 coding sequence is TGTGCCAGCAACCACGATACGGATGAGCAGTTCTTC.

This clone was counted only a few times. The V gene is TRBV19, the J gene TRBJ1-5; 9 bases fit TRBD1. The CDR3 is made up of 14 amino acids. Trimming cost V 9 bases and J 9 bases; bases outside gene matches: 12. Germline CDR1 reads LNHDA; CDR2 reads SQIVND (reference sequence). In nucleotides, the CDR3 is TGTGCCAGCTGCCGGGGACAGGGTTCAGGGCCCCAGCATTTT. It yields the protein CASCRGQGSGPQHF. Full variable domain (outside the CDR3, taken from reference TRBV19 and TRBJ1-5): DGGITQSPKYLFRKEGQNVTLSCEQNLNHDAMYWYRQDPGQGLRLIYYSQIVNDFQKGDIAEGYSVSREKKESFPLTVTSAQKNPTAFYLCASCRGQGSGPQHFGDGTRLSIL.

V usage is TRBV7-9 and J usage is TRBJ1-2, with unresolved D. V lost 2 bases and J lost 2, with 12 bases in between. The length of the CDR3 is 15 residues. CDR1 is SEHNR, CDR2 FQNEAQ, per germline (reference sequence). The CDR3 DNA reads as TGTGCCAGCAGCTTAAATCGAGGAGACAACTATGGCTACACCTTC. Translated, it gives CASSLNRGDNYGYTF.

The J gene is TRBJ2-1, the V gene TRBV2; 11 bases map to TRBD2. V lost 5 bases to trimming and J lost 7 bases; unmatched junction nucleotides: 10. Germline loops: CDR1 SNHLY, CDR2 FYNNEI. There are 16 residues in the CDR3. For the CDR3, the DNA is TGTGCCAGCAGTCCTCCGCTAGCGGGGGGCCGGAATGAGCAGTTCTTC. This codes for CASSPPLAGGRNEQFF. The entire variable domain, with the rest obtained from reference TRBV2 and TRBJ2-1, is as follows: EPEVTQTPSHQVTQMGQEVILRCVPISNHLYFYWYRQILGQKVEFLVSFYNNEISEKSEIFDDQFSVERPDGSNFTLKIRSTKLEDSAMYFCASSPPLAGGRNEQFFGPGTRLTVL.

The chain couples TRBV5-1 to TRBJ2-2; a possible D gene is TRBD1 (5 bases). Germline CDR1 SGHRS, CDR2 YFSETQ. This CDR3 comprises 16 residues. V lost 0 bases and J 4 bases, leaving 13 bases between the germline ends. Here the CDR3 DNA reads TGCGCCAGCAGCTTGGGACAGTCGTCCTCCACCGGGGAGCTGTTTTTT. Residues: CASSLGQSSSTGELFF.

The gene calls are TRBV3-1 (or the pseudogene TRBV3-2) and TRBJ2-5, with TRBD2 identical over 9 bases. V lost 0 bases to trimming and J lost 0 bases; unmatched junction nucleotides: 5. There are 17 residues in the CDR3. Germline CDR1 is LGHDT and CDR2 is YNNKEL (reference sequence). This CDR3 reads CASSQDSLAGNQETQYF. The DNA for the CDR3 is TGTGCCAGCAGCCAAGATAGTCTAGCGGGGAACCAAGAGACCCAGTACTTC.

This chain links TRBV5-5 with TRBJ1-5; no clear D. Trimming left V 0 bases short and J 3 bases short, with 10 bases between. The CDR3 has 15 amino acids. Germline CDR1 reads SGHKS; CDR2 reads YYEKEE (reference sequence). This CDR3 is CASSLGSSNNQPQHF. The CDR3 DNA sequence: TGTGCCAGCAGCTTGGGTAGCTCGAACAATCAGCCCCAGCATTTT.

The chain is built from TRBV29-1 and TRBJ1-1, with 7 bases lining up with TRBD1. This CDR3 region has 13 residues. Germline CDR1 and CDR2: SQVTM and ANQGSEA. With 6 bases clipped from V and 1 base from J, the junction kept 5 bases outside the gene matches. This chain's CDR3 is CSVTSGGNTEAFF. In DNA, the CDR3 is TGCAGCGTGACCTCAGGGGGGAACACTGAAGCTTTCTTT.

J is TRBJ2-2 and V is TRBV2, with 8 bases identical to TRBD2. The CDR3 length is 14 residues. V shed 6 bases, J shed 5 bases, and the junction held 5 bases outside the gene matches. The germline V gene has CDR1 SNHLY and CDR2 FYNNEI. The CDR3 bases are TGTGCCAGCAGATACCAGCGGGAGACCGGGGAGCTGTTTTTT. It specifies CASRYQRETGELFF.

This chain uses TRBV28 with TRBJ1-1; D might be TRBD1 (5 bases). Germline CDR1 and CDR2: MDHEN and SYDVKM. Trimming left V 8 bases short and J 1 base short, with 14 bases between. The CDR3 loop spans 14 amino acids. CDR3 residues: CASVRGGRNTEAFF. The CDR3 DNA sequence: TGTGCCAGCGTCCGGGGGGGAAGGAACACTGAAGCTTTCTTT. The full variable domain, with the rest looked up from reference TRBV28 and TRBJ1-1, is DVKVTQSSRYLVKRTGEKVFLECVQDMDHENMFWYRQDPGLGLRLIYFSYDVKMKEKGDIPEGYSVSREKKERFSLILESASTNQTSMYLCASVRGGRNTEAFFGQGTRLTVV.

The V and J genes are TRBV7-6 and TRBJ1-4; 7 bases line up with TRBD1. The CDR3 runs to 14 residues. V trimming: 5 bases; J trimming: 8 bases; junction bases outside the gene matches: 8. Germline V gene sequence: CDR1 SGHVS, CDR2 FNYEAQ. CDR3 bases: TGTGCCAGCAGCCGAAGACAGGGTATGGAAAAACTGTTTTTT. Protein product: CASSRRQGMEKLFF.